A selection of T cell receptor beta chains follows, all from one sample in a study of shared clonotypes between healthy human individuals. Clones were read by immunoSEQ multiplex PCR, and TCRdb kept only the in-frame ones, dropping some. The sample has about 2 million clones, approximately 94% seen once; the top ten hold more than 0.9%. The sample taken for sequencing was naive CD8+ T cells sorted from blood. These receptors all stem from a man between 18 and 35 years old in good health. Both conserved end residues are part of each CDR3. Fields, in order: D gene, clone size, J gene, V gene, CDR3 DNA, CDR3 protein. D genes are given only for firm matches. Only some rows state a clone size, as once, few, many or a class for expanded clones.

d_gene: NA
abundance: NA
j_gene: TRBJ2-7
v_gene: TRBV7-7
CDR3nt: TGTGCTAGCAGCTTAGGGGTCGGGAGCGACTACGAGCAGTACTTC
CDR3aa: CASSLGVGSDYEQYF

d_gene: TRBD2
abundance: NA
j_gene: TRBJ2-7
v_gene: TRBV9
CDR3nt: TGTGCCAGCAGCGTCGATAGCGGGGGATACTACGAGCAGTACTTC
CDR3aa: CASSVDSGGYYEQYF

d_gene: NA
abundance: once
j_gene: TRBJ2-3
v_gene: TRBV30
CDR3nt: TGTGCCTGGGACTGGGGGGGCACAGATACGCAGTATTTT
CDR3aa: CAWDWGGTDTQYF

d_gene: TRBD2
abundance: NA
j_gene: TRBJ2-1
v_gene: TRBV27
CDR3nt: TGTGCCAGCAGTCCGCACCCGGGAGGGCCCTACAATGAGCAGTTCTTC
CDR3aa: CASSPHPGGPYNEQFF

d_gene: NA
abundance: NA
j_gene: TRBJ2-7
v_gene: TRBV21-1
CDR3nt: TGTGCCAGCAGCAAAGTCCGGGAGTACTCCTACGAGCAGTACTTC
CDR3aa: CASSKVREYSYEQYF

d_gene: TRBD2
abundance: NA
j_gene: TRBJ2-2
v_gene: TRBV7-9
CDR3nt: TGTGCCAGCAGCAACGGAGGGAGGGCCGGCACCGGGGAGCTGTTTTTT
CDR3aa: CASSNGGRAGTGELFF

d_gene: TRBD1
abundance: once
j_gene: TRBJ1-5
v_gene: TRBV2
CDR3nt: TGTGCCAGCAGTGCCCCACACAGGGGAGACGGTCAGCCCCAGCATTTT
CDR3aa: CASSAPHRGDGQPQHF

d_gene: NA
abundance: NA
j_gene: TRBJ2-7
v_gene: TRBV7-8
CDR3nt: TGTGCCAGCAGCTTAGACGGATCCTACGAGCAGTACTTC
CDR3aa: CASSLDGSYEQYF

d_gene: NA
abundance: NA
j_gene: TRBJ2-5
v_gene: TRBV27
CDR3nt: TGTGCCAGCACCCCAACGGGGGGAGGGGGCCAAGAGACCCAGTACTTC
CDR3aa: CASTPTGGGGQETQYF

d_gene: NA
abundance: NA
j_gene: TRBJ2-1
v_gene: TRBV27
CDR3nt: TGTGCCAGCAGTGTTAGCGGCAATGAGCAGTTCTTC
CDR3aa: CASSVSGNEQFF

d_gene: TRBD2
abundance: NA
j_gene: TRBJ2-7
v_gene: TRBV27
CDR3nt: TGTGCCAGCAGTCCTGGGAGGGCTTCCTACGAGCAGTACTTC
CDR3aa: CASSPGRASYEQYF

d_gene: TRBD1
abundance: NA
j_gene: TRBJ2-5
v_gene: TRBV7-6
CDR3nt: TGTGCCAGCAGCGAAACAGGGGGGCAAGAGACCCAGTACTTC
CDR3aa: CASSETGGQETQYF

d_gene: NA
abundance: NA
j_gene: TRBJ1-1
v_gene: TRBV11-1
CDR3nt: TGTGCCAGCAGCCCGCTGGCCTCGAACGGTGAAGCTTTCTTT
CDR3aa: CASSPLASNGEAFF

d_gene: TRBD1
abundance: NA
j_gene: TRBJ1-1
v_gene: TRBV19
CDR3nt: TGTGCCATCTCTCAGGGGGAGACTGAAGCTTTCTTT
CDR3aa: CAISQGETEAFF

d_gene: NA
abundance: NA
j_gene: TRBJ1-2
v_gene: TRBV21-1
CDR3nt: TGTGCCAGCAGCCAACCGGGACCGAACTATGGCTACACCTTC
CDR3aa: CASSQPGPNYGYTF

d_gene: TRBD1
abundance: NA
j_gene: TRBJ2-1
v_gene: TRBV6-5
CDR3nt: TGTGCCAGCAGTTACACCGGACAGGGGTACAATGAGCAGTTCTTC
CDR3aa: CASSYTGQGYNEQFF

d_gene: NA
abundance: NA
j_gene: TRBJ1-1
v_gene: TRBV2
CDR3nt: TGTGCCAGCAGTGATTGGGACCTGAACACTGAAGCTTTCTTT
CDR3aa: CASSDWDLNTEAFF